The 27 T cell receptor beta chains listed next were all sequenced from one sample in a study of T cells after posttransplantation cyclophosphamide. Only in-frame clones appear in the TCRdb table, and some are missing; sequencing was by immunoSEQ multiplex PCR. The sample yields 42,000 or so clones, without any singletons. The specimen sequenced was PBMCs. All receptors derive from a woman aged 50 to 65 in good health and a related stem cell transplant donor.

This clone was recorded many times. The rearrangement links TRBV27 to TRBJ2-7; D gene unclear. Germline assignment: CDR1 MNHEY and CDR2 SMNVEV (reference sequence). With 4 bases removed from V and 0 bases from J, the gap between germline ends came to 13 bases. The CDR3 covers 15 residues. The CDR3, as DNA: TGTGCCAGCAGTTACAGCCCCTTGAGCTCCTACGAGCAGTACTTC. As protein: CASSYSPLSSYEQYF.

There are many counts of this clone. DNA for the CDR3: TGTGCCAGCAGCTTAGTGGGGGGGGGAAACATTCAGTACTTC. Protein: CASSLVGGGNIQYF. This chain joins TRBV7-9 and TRBJ2-4; 7 bases line up with TRBD2. V lost 1 base, J lost 6 bases, and 3 bases stayed unmatched. This CDR3 spans 14 amino acids. CDR1 SEHNR and CDR2 FQNEAQ come from the germline V gene (reference sequence).

In its sample, this clone was seen many times. V is TRBV7-2 and J is TRBJ1-2; possible D gene TRBD1, 5 bases. Deletions cut 0 bases from V and 0 bases from J, with 11 bases between. This CDR3 is 16 amino acids long. CDR1 SGHTA and CDR2 FQGNSA come from the germline V gene. The CDR3 sequence is CASSLAGRAPNYGYTF. The CDR3 DNA follows: TGTGCCAGCAGCTTAGCGGGCAGGGCCCCTAACTATGGCTACACCTTC.

In its sample, this clone was seen many times. The genes are TRBV27 and TRBJ2-7, with TRBD1 matching 10 bases. This CDR3 spans 15 amino acids. Trimming cost V 4 bases and J 4 bases; bases outside gene matches: 7. Germline CDR1 is MNHEY and CDR2 is SMNVEV (reference sequence). The CDR3 nucleotides read TGTGCCAGCAGTTCTCGACAGGGGGCTCGATACGAGCAGTACTTC. Protein: CASSSRQGARYEQYF.

This clone was seen repeatedly, ten times or more. The chain combines TRBV2 with TRBJ1-5, with D possibly being TRBD1 (5 bases). Germline assignment: CDR1 SNHLY and CDR2 FYNNEI. The CDR3 has 13 residues. The ends were cut back, 6 bases at V and 7 bases at J, with 13 bases in the middle. The CDR3, as DNA: TGTGCCAGCAGGGGGGGGTTAGGGCAGCCCCAGCATTTT. It codes for CASRGGLGQPQHF.

The table lists this clone with many counts. CDR3 residues: CASSVTGAGIQYF. The CDR3 DNA is TGTGCCAGCAGCGTAACAGGGGCGGGCATTCAGTACTTC. The V and J genes are TRBV5-6 and TRBJ2-4; TRBD1 matches 7 bases. CDR1 SGHDT and CDR2 YYEEEE come from the germline V gene. The length of the CDR3 is 13 residues. Germline trimming cut 4 bases from V and 9 bases from J; bases unmatched to any gene: 7.

There are many counts of this clone. The V gene is TRBV27, the J gene TRBJ2-2; 7 bases agree with TRBD2. The germline gives CDR1 MNHEY, CDR2 SMNVEV (reference sequence). The CDR3 is made up of 14 amino acids. The V and J ends lost 9 bases and 1 base, in that order; junction bases with no gene match: 5. The CDR3 region is CASSLAVNTGELFF. CDR3 in DNA: TGTGCCAGTAGTCTAGCGGTGAACACCGGGGAGCTGTTTTTT.

This clone came up many times. The chain joins TRBV5-1 to TRBJ2-5; 7 positions match TRBD1. CDR3 size: 14 residues. V shed 4 bases and J 1 base; nucleotides not matched to a gene: 4. Germline values: CDR1 SGHRS, CDR2 YFSETQ. The CDR3 DNA is TGCGCCAGCAGCGGACAGGCCCCCCAAGAGACCCAGTACTTC. Its protein product is CASSGQAPQETQYF.

In its sample, this clone was seen many times. V is TRBV28 and J is TRBJ1-1, with D possibly TRBD1 on 5 matching bases. This CDR3 is built from 12 residues. The V gene lost 4 bases and the J gene lost 9 bases, with 12 bases spanning the gap. Germline values: CDR1 MDHEN, CDR2 SYDVKM. Here the CDR3 reads CASSWIGAKAFF. The CDR3 DNA reads as TGTGCCAGCAGTTGGATAGGGGCTAAAGCTTTCTTT.

This clone was picked up many times. Other DNA sequences in this specimen translate into the identical CDR3. V is TRBV2 and J is TRBJ1-1; 9 bases agree with TRBD1. V shed 7 bases and J 1 base; nucleotides not matched to a gene: 7. The CDR3 contains 15 residues. CDR1 is SNHLY and CDR2 is FYNNEI in the germline V gene. CDR3 protein: CASITVDRGNTEAFF. CDR3 DNA sequence: TGTGCCAGCATTACCGTGGACAGGGGGAACACTGAAGCTTTCTTT.

This clone has ten or more counts. The V call is TRBV2, the J call TRBJ1-6; TRBD1 might be the D (5 bases). The germline gives CDR1 SNHLY, CDR2 FYNNEI. The V end was cut by 2 bases, the J end by 9 bases, with 5 bases between. The CDR3 has 12 residues. The CDR3 DNA reads TGTGCCAGCAGTGAACAGGGTTCACCCCTCCACTTT. This gives the protein CASSEQGSPLHF.

This clone was seen repeatedly, ten times or more. The CDR3 reads CASSIGARRGLDDNYGYTF. In DNA, the CDR3 is TGTGCCAGTAGTATAGGGGCCCGCAGGGGCCTCGACGACAACTATGGCTACACCTTC. V is TRBV19 and J is TRBJ1-2; a weak D match, TRBD1 (6 bases). The CDR3 spans 19 residues. Deletions cut 1 base from V and 2 bases from J, with 23 bases between. In germline, CDR1 is LNHDA, CDR2 SQIVND (reference sequence).

In its sample, this clone was seen many times. J is TRBJ2-2 and V is TRBV6-1; the match to TRBD1 covers 9 bases. V lost 10 bases and J lost 4; bases outside the gene matches: 7. The CDR3 sequence is 14 residues long. Germline CDR1 is MNHNS and CDR2 is SASEGT. The CDR3 loop reads CAIQGAVGTGELFF. Written as DNA, the CDR3 is TGTGCCATACAGGGGGCGGTAGGCACCGGGGAGCTGTTTTTT.

This clone was seen many times. The chain employs TRBV6-5 and TRBJ1-1; a possible D gene is TRBD1 (6 bases). Germline V gives CDR1 MNHEY, CDR2 SVGAGI. The V end was cut by 7 bases, the J end by 1 base, with 13 bases between. The CDR3 loop spans 14 amino acids. This CDR3 reads CASTDTGWNTEAFF. DNA for the CDR3: TGTGCCAGCACCGACACAGGGTGGAACACTGAAGCTTTCTTT.

This clone showed up just a few times. CDR3 in amino acids: CASSPGGQASYEQYF. DNA for the CDR3: TGTGCCAGCAGTCCGGGGGGACAGGCCTCCTACGAGCAGTACTTC. The rearrangement joins TRBV28 to TRBJ2-5, with D tentatively TRBD1 (8 bases). With the DNA end fitting TRBJ2-7 better, the J assignment may be wrong. Germline V gene data show CDR1 as MDHEN and CDR2 as SYDVKM. The CDR3 spans 15 residues.

Ten or more counts support this clone. The chain recombines TRBV27 with TRBJ1-6, with TRBD1 matching 7 bases. With 5 bases clipped from V and 10 bases from J, the junction kept 8 bases outside the gene matches. CDR1 is MNHEY and CDR2 is SMNVEV in the germline V gene (reference sequence). There are 14 residues in the CDR3. This chain's CDR3 is CASSRTGRDSPLHF. The CDR3 DNA reads TGTGCCAGCAGTCGGACAGGAAGGGACTCACCCCTCCACTTT.

This clone was picked up a small number of times. This chain uses TRBV28 with TRBJ1-6; 7 positions agree with TRBD1. Unmatched junction bases numbered 9, after V lost 6 bases and J lost 10 bases. The CDR3 is made up of 14 amino acids. CDR1 is MDHEN, CDR2 SYDVKM, per germline. CDR3 nucleotides: TGTGCCAGCAGGATCTCAGGGGGAGGATCACCCCTCCACTTT. Translated, it gives CASRISGGGSPLHF.

Ten or more counts support this clone. The chain has TRBV18 and TRBJ1-1; D is perhaps TRBD1 (5 bases). The germline V gene encodes CDR1 KGHSH and CDR2 LQKENI. Trimming removed 2 bases at V and 3 bases at J, with 13 bases between. CDR3 length equals 15 residues. The CDR3 DNA is TGTGCCAGCTCACCATCCTCGTCCAGGGACACTGAAGCTTTCTTT. It encodes CASSPSSSRDTEAFF.

The sample holds many counts of this clone. The chain couples TRBV19 to TRBJ1-5; 9 bases are shared with TRBD1. This CDR3 is built from 16 residues. Germline assignment: CDR1 LNHDA and CDR2 SQIVND (reference sequence). Trimming cost V 5 bases and J 2 bases; bases outside gene matches: 7. CDR3 DNA sequence: TGTGCCAGTAGTCCAACGGGGACAGGGCGCAATCAGCCCCAGCATTTT. This gives the protein CASSPTGTGRNQPQHF.

This clone occurred many times. The sample carries other DNA sequences with the same CDR3. The V and J genes are TRBV11-3 and TRBJ2-3; D might be TRBD1 (5 bases). The germline V gene encodes CDR1 SGHNT and CDR2 YENEEA. V was trimmed by 5 bases and J by 0 bases, leaving 9 bases between them. This CDR3 has 14 amino acids. CDR3 nucleotide sequence: TGTGCCAGCAGCCTTGGACAAAGCACAGATACGCAGTATTTT. Encoded protein: CASSLGQSTDTQYF.

This clone was seen many times. V gene TRBV10-1 combines with J gene TRBJ2-3; 9 nucleotides agree with TRBD2. V shed 4 bases, J shed 3 bases, and the junction held 5 bases outside the gene matches. The CDR3 runs 15 residues. From germline, CDR1 is WNHNN and CDR2 SYGVQD (reference sequence). CDR3 loop: CASSGGLAQTDTQYF. The DNA of the CDR3 is TGCGCCAGCAGTGGTGGACTAGCGCAAACAGATACGCAGTATTTT.

This clone has at least ten counts. CDR3 residues: CASSLGAGLQETQYF. In nucleotides, the CDR3 is TGTGCCAGCAGCTTAGGGGCAGGACTACAAGAGACCCAGTACTTC. This sequence joins TRBV7-2 and TRBJ2-5; tentatively, D is TRBD2 (6 bases). The V and J ends lost 1 base and 2 bases respectively, with 11 bases between them. The germline gives CDR1 SGHTA, CDR2 FQGNSA. The CDR3 covers 15 residues.

This clone has a count of ten or more. The rearrangement uses TRBV29-1 and TRBJ1-3, with unresolved D. CDR3 size: 15 residues. V dropped 3 bases and J dropped 1 base, with 13 bases sitting between them. Germline V gene data show CDR1 as SQVTM and CDR2 as ANQGSEA. The CDR3 region is CSVDALGESGNTIYF. Written as DNA, the CDR3 is TGCAGCGTTGATGCTCTTGGGGAGTCTGGAAACACCATATATTTT.

Ten or more counts support this clone. The chain joins TRBV10-3 to TRBJ2-5; 13 bases match TRBD2. This CDR3 has 16 amino acids. The J segment lost 1 base and the V segment lost 2 bases, leaving 1 base of the junction unmatched. CDR1 is ENHRY, CDR2 SYGVKD, per germline. The CDR3 coding sequence is TGTGCCATCAGTGAGCGGACTAGCGGGGGCCAAGAGACCCAGTACTTC. Translation gives CAISERTSGGQETQYF.

This clone showed up many times. This sequence joins TRBV6-1 and TRBJ2-3; the match to TRBD2 covers 14 bases. CDR3 size: 20 residues. The trim removed 3 bases at V and 3 bases at J, leaving 14 bases unmatched. Germline V gives CDR1 MNHNS, CDR2 SASEGT. The CDR3 spells CASSDLLGLAGGYNTDTQYF. The CDR3 DNA sequence: TGTGCCAGCAGTGACCTCCTCGGACTAGCGGGGGGCTATAATACAGATACGCAGTATTTT.

At least ten counts were recorded for this clone. This chain uses TRBV19 with TRBJ2-1, with D possibly being TRBD2 (5 bases). Germline V gives CDR1 LNHDA, CDR2 SQIVND (reference sequence). The CDR3 runs 12 residues. Trimming took 7 bases from V and 10 from J, leaving 14 bases between them. The CDR3 protein is CASNIRDQEQFF. The CDR3, as DNA: TGTGCCAGTAACATACGGGATCAGGAGCAGTTCTTC.

This clone was counted ten times or more. CDR3 nucleotides: TGTGCCAGCAGCTCCGGGACTAGCGGATACAATGAGCAGTTCTTC. Translated, it gives CASSSGTSGYNEQFF. The rearrangement joins TRBV5-4 to TRBJ2-1; TRBD2 matches at 11 bases. The V gene end was trimmed by 3 bases and the J gene end by 4 bases; junction bases not matched to a gene: 3. The CDR3 sequence is 15 residues long. From germline, CDR1 is SGHNT and CDR2 YYREEE (reference sequence).